Detailed here is one TCR beta chain. The antigen is not known. This entry belongs to a study of T cells in localized non-small cell lung cancer. Whole-study findings and limits: The highest T cell clonality was in uninvolved adjacent lung, above tumor. Higher blood T cell density went with longer overall survival. Within adjacent lung there appeared a median approximately 60 of the top 100 tumor clones. The study sequenced only one region of the tumor. As a result, intratumor heterogeneity could not be excluded and remains possible.

TCRdb's table, derived via immunoSEQ multiplex PCR, lists solely in-frame clones and lacks some. The sample includes approximately 41,000 clones, about 91% of them seen just once. The V end was cut by 0 bases, the J end by 5 bases, with 14 bases between. The V gene's germline CDR1 is MGHRA and CDR2 YSYEKL. The CDR3 extends over 16 amino acids. Sample: PBMCs, taken before any cancer treatment. This rearrangement joins TRBV4-1 to TRBJ1-5; D remains unclear. The sequence came from a woman aged 35 to 69 with stage II lung adenocarcinoma. CDR3 region: CASSQEKGKKDQPQHF. The CDR3 DNA follows: TGCGCCAGCAGCCAAGAGAAGGGTAAGAAGGATCAGCCCCAGCATTTT.